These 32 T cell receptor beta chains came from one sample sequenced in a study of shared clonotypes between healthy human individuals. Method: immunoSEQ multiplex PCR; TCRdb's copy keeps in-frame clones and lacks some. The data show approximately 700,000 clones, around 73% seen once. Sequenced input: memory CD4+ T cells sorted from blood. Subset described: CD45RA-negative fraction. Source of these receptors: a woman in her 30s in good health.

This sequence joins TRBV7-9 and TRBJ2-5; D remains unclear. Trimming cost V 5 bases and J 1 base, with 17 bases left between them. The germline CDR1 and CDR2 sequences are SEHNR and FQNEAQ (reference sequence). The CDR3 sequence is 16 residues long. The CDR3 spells CASSQLDRTLQETQYF. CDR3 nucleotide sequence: TGTGCCAGCAGCCAACTGGATAGGACGCTCCAAGAGACCCAGTACTTC.

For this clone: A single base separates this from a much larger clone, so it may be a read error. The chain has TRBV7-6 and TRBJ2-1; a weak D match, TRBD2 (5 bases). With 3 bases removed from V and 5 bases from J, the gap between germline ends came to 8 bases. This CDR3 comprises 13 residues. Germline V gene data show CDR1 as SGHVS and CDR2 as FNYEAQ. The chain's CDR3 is CASSFGLHNEQFF. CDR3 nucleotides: TGTGCCAGCAGCTTCGGACTCCACAATGAGCAGTTCTTC.

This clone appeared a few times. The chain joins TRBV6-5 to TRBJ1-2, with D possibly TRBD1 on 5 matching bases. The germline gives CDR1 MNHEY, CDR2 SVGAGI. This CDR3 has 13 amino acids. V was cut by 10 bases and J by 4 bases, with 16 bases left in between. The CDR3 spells CATAPGGSYGYTF. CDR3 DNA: TGTGCCACAGCTCCCGGGGGGTCCTATGGCTACACCTTC.

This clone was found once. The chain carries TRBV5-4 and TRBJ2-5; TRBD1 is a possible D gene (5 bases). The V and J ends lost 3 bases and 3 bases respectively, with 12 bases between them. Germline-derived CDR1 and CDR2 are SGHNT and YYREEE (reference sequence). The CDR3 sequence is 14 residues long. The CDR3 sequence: CASSSGHTKETQYF. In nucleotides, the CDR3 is TGTGCCAGCAGCTCCGGACATACCAAAGAGACCCAGTACTTC.

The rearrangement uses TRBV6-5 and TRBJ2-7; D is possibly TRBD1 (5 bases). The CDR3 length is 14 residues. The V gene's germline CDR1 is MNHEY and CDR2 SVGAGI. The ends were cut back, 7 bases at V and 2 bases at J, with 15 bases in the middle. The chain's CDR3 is CASIPPNRPYEQYF. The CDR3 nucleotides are TGTGCCAGCATCCCCCCAAACAGGCCCTACGAGCAGTACTTC.

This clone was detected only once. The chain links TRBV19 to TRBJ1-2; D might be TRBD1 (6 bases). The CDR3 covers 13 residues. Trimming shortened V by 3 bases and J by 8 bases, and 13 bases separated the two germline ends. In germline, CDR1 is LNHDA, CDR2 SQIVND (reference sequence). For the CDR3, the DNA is TGTGCCAGTAGTATCCCCGGGGGCGGCGGCTACACCTTC. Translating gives CASSIPGGGGYTF. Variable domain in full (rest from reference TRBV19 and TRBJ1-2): DGGITQSPKYLFRKEGQNVTLSCEQNLNHDAMYWYRQDPGQGLRLIYYSQIVNDFQKGDIAEGYSVSREKKESFPLTVTSAQKNPTAFYLCASSIPGGGGYTFGSGTRLTVV.

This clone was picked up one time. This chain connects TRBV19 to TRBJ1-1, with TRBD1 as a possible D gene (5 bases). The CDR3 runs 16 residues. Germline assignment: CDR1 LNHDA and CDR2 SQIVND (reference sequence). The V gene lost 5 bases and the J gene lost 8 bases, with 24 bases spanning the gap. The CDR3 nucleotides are TGTGCCAGTAGTTCCGGCGGTTATTCAGGGCGTCTCGAAGCTTTCTTT. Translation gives CASSSGGYSGRLEAFF.

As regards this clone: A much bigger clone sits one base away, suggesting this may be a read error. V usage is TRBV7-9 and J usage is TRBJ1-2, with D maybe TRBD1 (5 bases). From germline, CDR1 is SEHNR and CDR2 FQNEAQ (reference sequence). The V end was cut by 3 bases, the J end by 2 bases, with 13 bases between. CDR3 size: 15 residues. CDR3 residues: CASSFGPDRNYGYTF. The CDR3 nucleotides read TGTGCCAGCAGCTTTGGGCCCGACAGAAACTATGGCTACACCTTC.

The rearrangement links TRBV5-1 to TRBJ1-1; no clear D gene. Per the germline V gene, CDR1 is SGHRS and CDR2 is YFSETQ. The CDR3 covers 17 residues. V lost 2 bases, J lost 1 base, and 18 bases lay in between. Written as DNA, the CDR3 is TGCGCCAGCAGCTTTGACGGCACTCGGTCCTGGAACACTGAAGCTTTCTTT. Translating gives CASSFDGTRSWNTEAFF.

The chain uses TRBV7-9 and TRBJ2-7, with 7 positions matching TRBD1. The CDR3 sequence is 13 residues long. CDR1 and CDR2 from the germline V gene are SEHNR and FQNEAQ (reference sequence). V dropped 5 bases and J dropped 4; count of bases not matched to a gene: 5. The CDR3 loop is CASSTSTGYEQYF. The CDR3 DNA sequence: TGTGCCAGCAGCACCTCGACAGGGTACGAGCAGTACTTC.

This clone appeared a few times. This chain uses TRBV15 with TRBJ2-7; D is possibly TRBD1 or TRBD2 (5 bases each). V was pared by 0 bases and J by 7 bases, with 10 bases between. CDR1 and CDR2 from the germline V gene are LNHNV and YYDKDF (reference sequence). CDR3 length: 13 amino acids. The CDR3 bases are TGTGCCACCAGCAGAGAGGCCTGGGGGGAGCAGTACTTC. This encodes CATSREAWGEQYF.

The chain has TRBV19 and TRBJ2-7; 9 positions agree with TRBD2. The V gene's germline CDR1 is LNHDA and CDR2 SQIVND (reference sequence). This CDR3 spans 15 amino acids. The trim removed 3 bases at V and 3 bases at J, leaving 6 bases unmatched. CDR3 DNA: TGTGCCAGTAGTATGCATAGCGGGAGTATCTACGAGCAGTACTTC. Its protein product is CASSMHSGSIYEQYF.

The DNA of the CDR3 is TGTGCCAGTAGTACGGTAGCGGGAGGGCCCGAGACCCAGTACTTC. Its protein product is CASSTVAGGPETQYF. The rearrangement joins TRBV19 to TRBJ2-5; 11 bases line up with TRBD2. Germline CDR1 LNHDA, CDR2 SQIVND (reference sequence). The J segment lost 5 bases and the V segment lost 4 bases, leaving 6 bases of the junction unmatched. The CDR3 totals 15 residues.

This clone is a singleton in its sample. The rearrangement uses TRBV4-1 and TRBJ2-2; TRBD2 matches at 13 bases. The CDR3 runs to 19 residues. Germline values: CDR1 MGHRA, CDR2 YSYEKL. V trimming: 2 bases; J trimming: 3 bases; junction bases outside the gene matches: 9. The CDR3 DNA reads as TGCGCCAGCAGCCAAACGGGGATGGGACTAGCGGGACACACCGGGGAGCTGTTTTTT. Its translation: CASSQTGMGLAGHTGELFF.

CDR3 DNA: TGTGCCAGCAGTTTTCCGGGTTCCTACGAGCAGTACTTC. Its protein is CASSFPGSYEQYF. This chain uses TRBV6-5 with TRBJ2-7; D gene uncertain. This CDR3 is 13 amino acids long. The germline V gene encodes CDR1 MNHEY and CDR2 SVGAGI. V lost 4 bases to trimming and J lost 1 base, with 8 bases between them.

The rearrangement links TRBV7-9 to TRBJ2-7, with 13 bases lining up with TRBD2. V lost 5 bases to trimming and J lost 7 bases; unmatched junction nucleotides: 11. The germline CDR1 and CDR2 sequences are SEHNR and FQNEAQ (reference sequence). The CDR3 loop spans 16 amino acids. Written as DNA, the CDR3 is TGTGCCAGCAGCCCCGGACTAGCGGGAGAGTCTGATGAGCAGTACTTC. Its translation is CASSPGLAGESDEQYF.

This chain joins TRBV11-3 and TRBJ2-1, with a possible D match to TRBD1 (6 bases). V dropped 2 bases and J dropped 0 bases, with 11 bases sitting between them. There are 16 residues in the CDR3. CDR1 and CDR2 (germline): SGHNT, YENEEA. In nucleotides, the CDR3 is TGTGCCAGCAGCTTAAACAGGGTGGGCTCCTACAATGAGCAGTTCTTC. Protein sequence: CASSLNRVGSYNEQFF.

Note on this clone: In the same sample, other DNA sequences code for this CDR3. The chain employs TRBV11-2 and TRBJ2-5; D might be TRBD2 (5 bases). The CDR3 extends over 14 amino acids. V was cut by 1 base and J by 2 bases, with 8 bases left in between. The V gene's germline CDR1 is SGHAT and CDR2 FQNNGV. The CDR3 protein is CASSLALAQETQYF. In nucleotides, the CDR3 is TGTGCCAGCAGCTTAGCGCTAGCTCAAGAGACCCAGTACTTC.

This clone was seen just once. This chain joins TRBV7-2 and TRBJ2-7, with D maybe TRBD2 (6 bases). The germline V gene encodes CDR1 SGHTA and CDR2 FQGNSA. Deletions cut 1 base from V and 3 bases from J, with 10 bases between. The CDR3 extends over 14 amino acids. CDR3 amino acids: CASSLGGGVYEQYF. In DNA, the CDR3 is TGTGCCAGCAGCTTAGGTGGAGGGGTCTACGAGCAGTACTTC. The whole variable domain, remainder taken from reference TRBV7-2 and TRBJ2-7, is GAGVSQSPSNKVTEKGKDVELRCDPISGHTALYWYRQSLGQGLEFLIYFQGNSAPDKSGLPSDRFSAERTGGSVSTLTIQRTQQEDSAVYLCASSLGGGVYEQYFGPGTRLTVT.

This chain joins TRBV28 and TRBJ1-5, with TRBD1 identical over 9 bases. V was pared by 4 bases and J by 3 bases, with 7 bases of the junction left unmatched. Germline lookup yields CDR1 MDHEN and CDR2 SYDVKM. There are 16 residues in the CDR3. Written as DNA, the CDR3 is TGTGCCAGCAGTTCAAAAACAGGGGGCGTCAATCAGCCCCAGCATTTT. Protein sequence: CASSSKTGGVNQPQHF.

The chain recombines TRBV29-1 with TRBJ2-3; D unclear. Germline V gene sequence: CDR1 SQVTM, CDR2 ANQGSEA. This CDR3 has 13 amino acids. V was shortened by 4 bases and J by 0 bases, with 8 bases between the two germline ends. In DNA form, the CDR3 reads TGCAGCGTTGTGACGGCTAGCACAGATACGCAGTATTTT. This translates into CSVVTASTDTQYF.

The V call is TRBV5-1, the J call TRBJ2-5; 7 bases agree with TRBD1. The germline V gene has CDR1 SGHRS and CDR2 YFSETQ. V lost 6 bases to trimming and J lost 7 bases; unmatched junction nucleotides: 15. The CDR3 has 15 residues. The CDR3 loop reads CASNSGTEDWGTQYF. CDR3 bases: TGCGCCAGCAACTCCGGGACAGAAGATTGGGGGACCCAGTACTTC.

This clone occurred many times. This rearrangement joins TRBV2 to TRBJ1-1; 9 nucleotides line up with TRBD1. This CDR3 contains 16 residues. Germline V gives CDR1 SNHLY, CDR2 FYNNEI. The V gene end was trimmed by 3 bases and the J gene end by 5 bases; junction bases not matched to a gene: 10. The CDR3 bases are TGTGCCAGCAGTGATATCGGGACAGGGAGATGGACTGAAGCTTTCTTT. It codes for CASSDIGTGRWTEAFF.

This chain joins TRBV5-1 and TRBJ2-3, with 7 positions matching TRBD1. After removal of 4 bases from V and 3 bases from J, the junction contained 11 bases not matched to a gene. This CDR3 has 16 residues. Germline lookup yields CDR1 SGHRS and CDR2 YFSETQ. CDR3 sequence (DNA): TGCGCCAGCAGCCCGGGACAGCCCGGAGGAACAGATACGCAGTATTTT. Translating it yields CASSPGQPGGTDTQYF.

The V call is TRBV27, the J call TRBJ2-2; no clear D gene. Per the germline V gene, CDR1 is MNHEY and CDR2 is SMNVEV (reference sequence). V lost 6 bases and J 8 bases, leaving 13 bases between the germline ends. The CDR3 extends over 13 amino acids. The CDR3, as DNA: TGTGCCAGCAGGGCCCAGCCCCTTGGGGAGCTGTTTTTT. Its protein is CASRAQPLGELFF.

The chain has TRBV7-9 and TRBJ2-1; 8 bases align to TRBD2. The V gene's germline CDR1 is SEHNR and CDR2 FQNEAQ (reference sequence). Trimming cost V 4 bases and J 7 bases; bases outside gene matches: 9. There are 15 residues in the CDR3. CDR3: CASSSAGGRGNEQFF. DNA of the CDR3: TGTGCCAGCAGCTCCGCGGGAGGCCGAGGAAATGAGCAGTTCTTC.

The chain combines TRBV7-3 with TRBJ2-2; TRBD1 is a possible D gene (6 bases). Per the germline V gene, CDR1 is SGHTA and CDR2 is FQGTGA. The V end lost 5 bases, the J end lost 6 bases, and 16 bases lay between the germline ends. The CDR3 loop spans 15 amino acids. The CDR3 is CASSRMRGSAGELFF. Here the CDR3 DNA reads TGTGCCAGCAGCCGCATGAGGGGGAGCGCCGGGGAGCTGTTTTTT.

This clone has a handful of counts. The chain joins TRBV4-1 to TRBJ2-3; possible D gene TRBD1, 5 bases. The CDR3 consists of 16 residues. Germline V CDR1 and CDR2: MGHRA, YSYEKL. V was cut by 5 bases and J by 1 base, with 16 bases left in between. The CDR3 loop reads CASSNAGHTRTDTQYF. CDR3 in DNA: TGCGCCAGCAGCAACGCAGGGCATACTCGCACAGATACGCAGTATTTT.

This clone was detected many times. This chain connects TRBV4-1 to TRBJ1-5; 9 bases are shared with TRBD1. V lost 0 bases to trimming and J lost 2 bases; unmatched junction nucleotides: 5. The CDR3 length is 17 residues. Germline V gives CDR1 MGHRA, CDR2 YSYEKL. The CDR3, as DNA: TGCGCCAGCAGCCAAGATCACAGGGGGCTCGGCAATCAGCCCCAGCATTTT. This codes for CASSQDHRGLGNQPQHF.

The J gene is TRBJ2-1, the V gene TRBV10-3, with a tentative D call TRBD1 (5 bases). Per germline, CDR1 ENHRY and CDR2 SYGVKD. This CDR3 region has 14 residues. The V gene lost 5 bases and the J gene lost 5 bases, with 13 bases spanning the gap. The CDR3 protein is CAISRQGLNNEQFF. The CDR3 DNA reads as TGTGCCATCAGTCGCCAGGGTTTGAACAATGAGCAGTTCTTC.

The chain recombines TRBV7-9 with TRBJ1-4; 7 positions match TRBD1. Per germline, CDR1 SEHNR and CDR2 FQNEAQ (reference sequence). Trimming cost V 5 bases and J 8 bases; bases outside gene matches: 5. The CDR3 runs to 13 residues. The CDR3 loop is CASSLSGGEKLFF. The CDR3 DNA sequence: TGTGCCAGCAGCCTTTCAGGGGGGGAAAAACTGTTTTTT. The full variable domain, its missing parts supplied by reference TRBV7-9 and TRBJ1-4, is DTGVSQNPRHKITKRGQNVTFRCDPISEHNRLYWYRQTLGQGPEFLTYFQNEAQLEKSRLLSDRFSAERPKGSFSTLEIQRTEQGDSAMYLCASSLSGGEKLFFGSGTQLSVL.

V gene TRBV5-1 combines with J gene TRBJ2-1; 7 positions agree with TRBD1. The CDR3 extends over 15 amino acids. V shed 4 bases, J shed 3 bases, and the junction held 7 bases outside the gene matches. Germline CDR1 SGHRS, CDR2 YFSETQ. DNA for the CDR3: TGCGCCAGCAGCCCAGGACAGGCCCTCTACAATGAGCAGTTCTTC. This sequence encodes CASSPGQALYNEQFF.